Included here is one T cell receptor (beta chain) sequence, with context. Antigen unknown. The record originates from a study of T cell responses to AZD1222 COVID-19 vaccine. Study-wide context: Combined were second doses at about 4 or about 12 weeks.

The protocol was immunoSEQ multiplex PCR, while the TCRdb copy is restricted to in-frame clones and leaves out a portion. The table shows 90,000 to 120,000 clones, with roughly 89% occurring only once. Germline CDR1 is SGHTA and CDR2 is FQGNSA. Trimming took 1 base from V and 4 from J, leaving 13 bases between them. This CDR3 has 16 residues. Points from the study as a whole: Two doses of AZD1222 preceded a rise in Spike-specific TCR breadth and depth. The donor cohort was predominantly white British with a female majority, and clonal diversity may have been underestimated.

This receptor was taken from an adult in good health. The chain carries TRBV7-2 and TRBJ1-4, with no clear D. The starting material was peripheral blood, obtained on day 0 of AZD1222 vaccination. CDR3 residues: CASSLGPGEGNEKLFF. The DNA for the CDR3 is TGTGCCAGCAGCTTAGGACCTGGCGAGGGTAATGAAAAACTGTTTTTT.